This T cell receptor beta chain stems from a study of blood T cells in healthy people across ages (dated by TCRdb to about 2015). Broadly, across the study: In model experiments, template switching captured about one uniquely barcoded TCR beta cDNA molecule for every two T cells. The donors were split into four age groups: young (average around 17 years), middle-aged (roughly 39), aged (approximately 59) and long-lived (roughly 77). Using the same blood draw, the study looked at two additional independent replicas of 1 million unique cDNA reads for two donors, one aged 18 to 29 and the other aged 80 or older. To avoid experimental bias, donors of different ages were distributed randomly across sequencing lanes. Age-related changes in TCR beta repertoire diversity were measured in the study by deep sequencing normalized with unique cDNA molecular identifiers.

The CDR3 runs 17 amino acids, cysteine and phenylalanine included. Of the read, only the CDR3 DNA is kept; its 51 bases are in frame from base 1. The trim is 4 bases for V and 5 bases for J, with a gap of 21 bases between the germline ends. The germline V gene gives CDR1 as MDHEN and CDR2 as SYDVKM. About this clonotype itself: No antigen is known for it. Base qualities were left out, and no much larger clone turns up one base away.

The library was obtained by 5' RACE. Reads for this sample came from an Illumina HiSeq 2500. A second PCR of roughly 7 to 11 cycles was performed with a sample-barcoded 5' primer and a J-beta primer mix. A unique molecular identifier was introduced onto each TCR beta cDNA molecule by a template-switch 5' adaptor carrying 12 random nucleotides. At least 2.5 million CDR3-containing paired-end reads were obtained from each sample. All of the RNA was converted into first-strand cDNA using the Mint cDNA synthesis kit, with a TRBC-specific oligonucleotide serving as the primer. All cDNA was treated with uracil-DNA glycosylase and then went through a first 18-cycle PCR with the universal primers M1SS and BC2_uni_R. The study's own analysis went as follows. For normalization, 1 million high-quality reads were randomly selected from each sample, with every read carrying a distinct molecular identifier. Reads with shared molecular identifiers were discarded instead of being binned into consensus sequences. MiTCR, with a Q25 quality threshold and the strictest error-elimination algorithm, was used for CDR3 identification, clonotype clustering and error correction. A nonparametric unseen species model with Euler transformation was used to estimate a lower bound on total TCR beta diversity. TCRdb reran the public reads through fastp at Q25 and MiXCR, keeping productive beta chains. Each CDR3 protein appears once, grouped with its most common genes and DNA. TCRdb, rather than the study authors, made the V and J calls. The sample table lists approximately 940,000 distinct CDR3 sequences, 45% to 50% of them with a count of one. About an eighth of the sample is held by the ten biggest clonotypes.

Results and caveats for the whole study, not just this receptor: Donor CMV infection status was unknown, potentially confounding age-related changes in expanded clonotypes. Because profiling used bulk unsorted PBMCs, naive and antigen-experienced compartments could not be compared conclusively. A strong correlation was found between observed TCR beta diversity and the percentage of naive T cells measured by flow cytometry. Estimates of total diversity from one million sequenced T cells were regarded as lower bounds and underestimates. Compared with the aged group, the long-lived group had more naive CD4+ T cells, fewer expanded clones and increased TCR diversity, suggesting age selection. As age increased, observed TCR beta diversity per million T cells dropped in a roughly linear way, and a significant reduction was already evident by age 40.

The donors were a few dozen Caucasian individuals from Russia, aged roughly 6 to 90 years, who were systemically healthy. Around 10 milliliters of peripheral blood were drawn from each donor into EDTA-treated Vacutainer tubes. Ficoll-Paque density-gradient centrifugation was used to isolate PBMCs, with at least 6.5 million per sample. Trizol reagent was used to extract total RNA from PBMCs, with at least 6 micrograms per sample. For every donor, an aliquot of PBMCs went through flow cytometry to measure the percentages of naive CD45RAhigh/CD27high T cells. The receptor was derived from a man aged 25-40 years in good health. The sample taken for sequencing was blood. The chain couples TRBV28 to TRBJ1-5, with TRBD1 as a weak D call on 5 bases. CDR3 region: CASSSYRLRGSDQPQHF. The DNA sequence is as follows: TGTGCCAGCAGTTCTTACAGGCTTCGGGGGAGCGATCAGCCCCAGCATTTT.